The entry that follows covers one T cell receptor beta chain sequence. This CDR3 contains 12 residues. Trimming removed 8 bases at V and 8 bases at J, with 15 bases between. Germline-derived CDR1 and CDR2 are MNHNS and SASEGT. The data are from a study of regulatory T cells in long-lasting Graves disease. Arm-PCR of CDR3 regions and iRepertoire HTBI primers were the basis on which TCR beta libraries were built. TCRdb itself ran the multiplex PCR reads through MiXCR, one entry per CDR3 protein. The sample yields 400,000 to 500,000 distinct CDR3 sequences, about a sixth seen once. The time point: newly diagnosed GD, antithyroid drugs for less than 3 months. Extracted RNA from PBMCs served as the source of the TCR library. From each patient, nine milliliters of peripheral blood was drawn and collected into an EDTA anticoagulant tube. These same records also appear under a second study, on T cells in Graves' hyperthyroidism and ophthalmopathy.

The rearrangement links TRBV6-1 to TRBJ1-2; D ambiguous. The sequencing here drew on peripheral blood mononuclear cells (PBMCs), taken at new diagnosis, from a patient treated with antithyroid drugs. This receptor was identified in a woman in her 30s with Graves disease. CDR3 in DNA: TGTGCCAGCTCCGAAGCCAGTCGGGGCTACACCTTC. This codes for CASSEASRGYTF.